A selection of T cell receptor beta chains follows, all from one sample in a study of identical twins. TCRdb re-called the 5' RACE reads through MiXCR, storing one row per CDR3 protein. The table includes about 520,000 distinct CDR3 sequences, about 20% detected once. This sample also belongs to another study, concerning T cells expressing NK-cell markers.

What was sequenced was CD4+ T cells sorted from blood. Receptors originate from a woman between 18 and 29 years old in good health. CDR3s include the opening cysteine and the closing phenylalanine or tryptophan. D genes are given only for firm matches. Clone size is given for some rows only: seen once, a few or many times, or a class if the clone is expanded.

D	size	J	V	DNA	CDR3
-	-	TRBJ2-2	TRBV7-2	TGTGCCAGCAGCTTAGCGGTCGAGAATTCGAACACCGGGGAGCTGTTTTTT	CASSLAVENSNTGELFF
-	-	TRBJ2-1	TRBV6-1	TGTGCCAGCAGGGGGTCAGGGAAACCGAATGAGCAGTTCTTC	CASRGSGKPNEQFF
TRBD1	many	TRBJ2-7	TRBV11-2	TGTGCCAGCAGCCTGTCGACCGGGACAGGGACTTCCTACGAGCAGTACTTC	CASSLSTGTGTSYEQYF
-	-	TRBJ2-1	TRBV5-1	TGCGCCAGCAGCTGGCAAGGAGAGCAGTTCTTC	CASSWQGEQFF
-	few	TRBJ1-6	TRBV20-1	TGCAGTGCTGGGACCTTCAGCAATTCACCCCTCCACTTT	CSAGTFSNSPLHF
TRBD2	-	TRBJ2-5	TRBV5-1	TGCGCCAGCAGCCCCACTAGCGGGAGTGAGACCCAGTACTTC	CASSPTSGSETQYF
-	-	TRBJ2-3	TRBV6-1	TGTGCCAGCAGCTGGACAGGCCGGGGGACAGATACGCAGTATTTT	CASSWTGRGTDTQYF
TRBD2	-	TRBJ2-5	TRBV6-1	TGTGCCAGCAGAAGGGCAGCGGGAGGCGGTGGGGAGACCCAGTACTTC	CASRRAAGGGGETQYF
-	-	TRBJ2-3	TRBV20-1	TGCAGTGCTCGGATCGGGGGTCGCACAGATACGCAGTATTTT	CSARIGGRTDTQYF
-	few	TRBJ2-1	TRBV12-3/TRBV12-4	TGTGCCAGCAGCCCCACATGGGGATCCAATGAGCAGTTCTTC	CASSPTWGSNEQFF
-	-	TRBJ2-1	TRBV20-1	TGCAGTGCAGGGGGGGTTTACAATGAGCAGTTCTTC	CSAGGVYNEQFF
-	few	TRBJ1-2	TRBV12-3/TRBV12-4	TGTGCCAGCAGTCGGGACGACAGAGGCTACACCTTC	CASSRDDRGYTF
-	many	TRBJ2-7	TRBV20-1	TGCAGTGCTAGACAGGACTACTCCTACGAGCAGTACTTC	CSARQDYSYEQYF
-	-	TRBJ1-1	TRBV12-3/TRBV12-4	TGTGCCAGCAGTTTACGGAGCAGGGGCAGAGCTTTCTTT	CASSLRSRGRAFF
-	-	TRBJ1-2	TRBV2	TGTGCCAGCAAACAAGATTCTAACTATGGCTACACCTTC	CASKQDSNYGYTF
-	-	TRBJ2-5	TRBV20-1	TGCAGTGCTAGGACTTATCAAGAGACCCAGTACTTC	CSARTYQETQYF
TRBD1	-	TRBJ2-5	TRBV6-5	TGTGCCAGCAGTTCCCAGGGGGCGTTTGCGACCCAGTACTTC	CASSSQGAFATQYF
-	few	TRBJ2-3	TRBV10-3	TGTGCCATCAGTGGGGATCCTAGCACAGATACGCAGTATTTT	CAISGDPSTDTQYF
TRBD2	-	TRBJ2-3	TRBV9	TGTGCCAGCAGCGTAGCTGTGGCGGGAGGGGCAGATACGCAGTATTTT	CASSVAVAGGADTQYF
TRBD2	few	TRBJ2-7	TRBV29-1	TGCAGCGCCCATACTAGCGGGGACTACGAGCAGTACTTC	CSAHTSGDYEQYF
-	-	TRBJ2-3	TRBV7-9	TGTGCCAGCAGCTTTCAGGGTTGGACGCAGTATTTT	CASSFQGWTQYF
TRBD2	-	TRBJ2-1	TRBV6-5	TGTGCCAGCAGTCGCTCGGGACTAGCGGGAGAGGAGCAGTTCTTC	CASSRSGLAGEEQFF
TRBD1	few	TRBJ2-7	TRBV9	TGTGCCAGCAGCGTAGGTGGACAGGGGGCTATCGAGCAGTACTTC	CASSVGGQGAIEQYF
TRBD2	-	TRBJ2-1	TRBV5-1	TGCGCCAGCAGCTTACCGACTAGCGGGGTAGCGAATGAGCAGTTCTTC	CASSLPTSGVANEQFF
-	many	TRBJ1-5	TRBV16	TGTGCCAGCGGGGACAGCAATCAGCCCCAGCATTTT	CASGDSNQPQHF
-	-	TRBJ2-5	TRBV5-1	TGCGCCAGCAGCTTGGGTGGAGCCACCGTGGCGGGAGAGACCCAGTACTTC	CASSLGGATVAGETQYF
-	-	TRBJ1-2	TRBV4-3	TGCGCCAGCAGCCAAGACCAATTCGCGGGCTACACCTTC	CASSQDQFAGYTF
TRBD1	-	TRBJ2-7	TRBV10-3	TGTGCCACCGGCGAGCCCGGGACAGGGGCAAACGAGCAGTACTTC	CATGEPGTGANEQYF
-	-	TRBJ1-4	TRBV5-5	TGTGCCAGCAGCCTCCTGGGCGGGCTTCTGGTCGAAAAACTGTTTTTT	CASSLLGGLLVEKLFF
TRBD2	many	TRBJ2-7	TRBV4-3	TGCGCCAGCAGCCAAGCTAGCGGGATCTACGAGCAGTACTTC	CASSQASGIYEQYF
-	-	TRBJ2-2	TRBV6-5	TGTGCCAGCAGTTACACCGGGACACCCACCGGGGAGCTGTTTTTT	CASSYTGTPTGELFF
TRBD2	-	TRBJ2-1	TRBV7-3	TGTGCCAGTAAACTAGCGGGGAGCTCCTACAATGAGCAGTTCTTC	CASKLAGSSYNEQFF
-	many	TRBJ1-1	TRBV12-3/TRBV12-4	TGTGCCAGCGCATTTAGGACCACTGAAGCTTTCTTT	CASAFRTTEAFF
-	-	TRBJ1-5	TRBV18	TGTGCCAGCTCACCATTGGGGGGCTTAAATCAGCCCCAGCATTTT	CASSPLGGLNQPQHF
TRBD2	-	TRBJ2-5	TRBV20-1	TGCAGTGCATACAGCGGGAGGGCCGGGGAGACCCAGTACTTC	CSAYSGRAGETQYF
-	-	TRBJ2-2	TRBV12-3/TRBV12-4	TGTGCCAGCAGGTCGACAGGGAACACCGGGGAGCTGTTTTTT	CASRSTGNTGELFF
TRBD1	-	TRBJ2-5	TRBV6-6	TGTGCCAGCAGGACCGGGACAGTGACCCAGTACTTC	CASRTGTVTQYF
TRBD1	many	TRBJ2-4	TRBV20-1	TGCAGTGCTAGACCAAGGACAGGGCCCCTAAACATTCAGTACTTC	CSARPRTGPLNIQYF
-	many	TRBJ1-6	TRBV12-3/TRBV12-4	TGTGCCAGCAGTTTGGAGTCCCAAGGTTCACCCCTCCACTTT	CASSLESQGSPLHF
TRBD2	-	TRBJ2-1	TRBV11-2	TGTGCCAGCAGCGCCCGACCACTAGCGGGAGTTGACAATGAGCAGTTCTTC	CASSARPLAGVDNEQFF
-	few	TRBJ2-1	TRBV20-1	TGCAGTGCCACTGGGACTGGCGAGAATGAGCAGTTCTTC	CSATGTGENEQFF
TRBD2	many	TRBJ2-7	TRBV5-1	TGCGCCAGCAGCTTGTTTTACTCTAGGGCGGGAGCCTCCGACGAGCAGTACTTC	CASSLFYSRAGASDEQYF
TRBD2	-	TRBJ2-5	TRBV5-4	TGTGCCAGCAGCTCAGCGGGGCCCCAAGAGACCCAGTACTTC	CASSSAGPQETQYF
-	many	TRBJ2-7	TRBV12-3/TRBV12-4	TGTGCCAGCAGTTTTACTGGGACCTACGAGCAGTACTTC	CASSFTGTYEQYF
TRBD1	-	TRBJ2-1	TRBV4-2	TGTGCCAGCAGCCGCCTGGACAGGGAGGAAGACAATGAGCAGTTCTTC	CASSRLDREEDNEQFF
-	-	TRBJ1-6	TRBV7-2	TGTGCCAGCAGCCGCCCGGGCGATGGGTCACCCCTCCACTTT	CASSRPGDGSPLHF
TRBD1	-	TRBJ2-7	TRBV7-2	TGTGCCAGCAGCTTTGACAGGGGGAGTAACGAGCAGTACTTC	CASSFDRGSNEQYF
-	few	TRBJ2-7	TRBV5-1	TGCGCCAGCAGCCCGCTAGGTATCGAGCAGTACTTC	CASSPLGIEQYF
-	few	TRBJ1-5	TRBV20-1	TGCAGTGCGCCGACGGTGTATAGCAATCAGCCCCAGCATTTT	CSAPTVYSNQPQHF
-	few	TRBJ1-1	TRBV7-2	TGTGCCAGCAGCTTACAGGCACAGATGAACACTGAAGCTTTCTTT	CASSLQAQMNTEAFF
-	-	TRBJ1-2	TRBV7-2	TGTGCCAGCACCTATACTATCCGGGGGGGAAATGGCTACACCTTC	CASTYTIRGGNGYTF
-	-	TRBJ1-1	TRBV9	TGTGCCAGCAGCGTAGCACAGCTGAACACTGAAGCTTTCTTT	CASSVAQLNTEAFF
-	-	TRBJ2-5	TRBV5-5	TGTGCCAGCGACCTTCAAGAGACCCAGTACTTC	CASDLQETQYF
-	-	TRBJ2-3	TRBV9	TGTGCCAGCAGCCCCCGACAAGGGGCAGATACGCAGTATTTT	CASSPRQGADTQYF
-	few	TRBJ1-2	TRBV5-1	TGCGCCAGCAGTTTCCAGGACACCGACAGGGGCTACACCTTC	CASSFQDTDRGYTF